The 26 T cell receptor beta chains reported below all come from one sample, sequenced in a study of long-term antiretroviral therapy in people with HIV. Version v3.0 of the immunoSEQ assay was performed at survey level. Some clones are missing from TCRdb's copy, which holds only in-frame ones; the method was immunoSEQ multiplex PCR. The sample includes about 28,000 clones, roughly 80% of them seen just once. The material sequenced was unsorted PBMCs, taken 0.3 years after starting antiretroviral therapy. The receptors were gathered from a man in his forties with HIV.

This CDR3 is CASSSPGGTHNEQFF. The CDR3 DNA reads TGTGCCAGCAGTTCCCCCGGGGGGACCCACAATGAGCAGTTCTTC. This rearrangement joins TRBV27 to TRBJ2-1, with 7 positions matching TRBD2. Trimming at V came to 4 bases and at J to 5 bases, leaving 8 bases not matched to a gene. The CDR3 runs 15 residues. Germline CDR1 and CDR2: MNHEY and SMNVEV (reference sequence).

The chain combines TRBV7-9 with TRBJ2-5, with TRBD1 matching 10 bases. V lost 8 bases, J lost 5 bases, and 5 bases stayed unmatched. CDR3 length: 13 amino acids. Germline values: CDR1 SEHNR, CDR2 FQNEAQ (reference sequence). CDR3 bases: TGTGCCAGCGAGGGACAGGGGTTGGAGACCCAGTACTTC. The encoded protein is CASEGQGLETQYF.

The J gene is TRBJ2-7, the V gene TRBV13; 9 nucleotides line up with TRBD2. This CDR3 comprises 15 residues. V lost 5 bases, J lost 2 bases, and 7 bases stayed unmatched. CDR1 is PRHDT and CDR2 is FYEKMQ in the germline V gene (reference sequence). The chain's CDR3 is CASSPEASGTYEQYF. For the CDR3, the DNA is TGTGCCAGCAGCCCCGAGGCTAGCGGGACCTACGAGCAGTACTTC.

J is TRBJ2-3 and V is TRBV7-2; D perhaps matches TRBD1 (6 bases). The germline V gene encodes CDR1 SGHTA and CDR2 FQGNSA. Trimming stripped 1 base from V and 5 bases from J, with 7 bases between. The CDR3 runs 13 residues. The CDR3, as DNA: TGTGCCAGCAGCTTAGTCAGGGGAGATACGCAGTATTTT. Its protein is CASSLVRGDTQYF.

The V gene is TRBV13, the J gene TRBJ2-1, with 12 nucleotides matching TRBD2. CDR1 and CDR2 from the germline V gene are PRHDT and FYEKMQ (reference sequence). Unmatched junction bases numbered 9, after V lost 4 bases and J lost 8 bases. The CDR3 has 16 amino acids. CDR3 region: CASSSLTSGGFDEQFF. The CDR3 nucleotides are TGTGCCAGCAGCTCATTAACTAGCGGGGGGTTCGATGAGCAGTTCTTC.

CDR3 residues: CAISDLGKLSGNTIYF. Here the CDR3 DNA reads TGTGCCATCAGTGATTTGGGGAAACTCTCTGGAAACACCATATATTTT. The gene calls are TRBV10-3 and TRBJ1-3; no definite D call. Trimming cost V 3 bases and J 0 bases, with 12 bases left between them. From germline, CDR1 is ENHRY and CDR2 SYGVKD. This CDR3 comprises 16 residues.

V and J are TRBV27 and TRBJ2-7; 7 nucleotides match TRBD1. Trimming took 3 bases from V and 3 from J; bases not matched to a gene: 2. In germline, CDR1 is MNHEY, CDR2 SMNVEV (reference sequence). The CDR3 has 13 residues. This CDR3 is CASSLAGGYEQYF. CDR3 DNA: TGTGCCAGCAGTTTGGCAGGGGGCTACGAGCAGTACTTC.

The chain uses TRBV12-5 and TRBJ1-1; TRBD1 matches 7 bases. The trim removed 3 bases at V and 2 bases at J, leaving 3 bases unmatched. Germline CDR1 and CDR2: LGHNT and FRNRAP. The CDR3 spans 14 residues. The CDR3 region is CASGLGGGNTEAFF. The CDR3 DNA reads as TGTGCTAGTGGTTTAGGAGGGGGCAACACTGAAGCTTTCTTT.

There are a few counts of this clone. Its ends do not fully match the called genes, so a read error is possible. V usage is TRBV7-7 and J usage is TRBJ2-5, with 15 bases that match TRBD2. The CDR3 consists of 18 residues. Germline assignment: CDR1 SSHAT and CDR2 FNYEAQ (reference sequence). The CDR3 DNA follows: TGTGCTAGCAGCTCCGGGACTAGCGGGGGGAAATTCCAAGAGACCCAGTACTTC. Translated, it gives CASSSGTSGGKFQETQYF.

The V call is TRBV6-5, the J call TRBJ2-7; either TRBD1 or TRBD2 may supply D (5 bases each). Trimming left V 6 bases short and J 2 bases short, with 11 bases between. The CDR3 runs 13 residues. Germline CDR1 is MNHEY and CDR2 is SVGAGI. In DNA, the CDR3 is TGTGCCAGCAGCACGGGACCCACCTACGAGCAGTACTTC. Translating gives CASSTGPTYEQYF.

DNA of the CDR3: TGTGCCAGCAGGAGTTCTACAGGGAGCAATCAGCCCCAGCATTTT. The encoded protein is CASRSSTGSNQPQHF. J is TRBJ1-5 and V is TRBV6-6, with D perhaps TRBD1 (6 bases). The CDR3 is made up of 15 amino acids. Germline loops: CDR1 MNHNY, CDR2 SVGAGI (reference sequence). V lost 6 bases, J lost 1 base, and 13 bases lay in between.

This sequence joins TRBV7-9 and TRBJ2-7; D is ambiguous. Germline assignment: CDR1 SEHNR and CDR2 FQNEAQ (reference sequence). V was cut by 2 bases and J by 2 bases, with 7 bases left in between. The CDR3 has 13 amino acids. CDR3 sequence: CASSLSSPYEQYF. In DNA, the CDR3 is TGTGCCAGCAGCTTAAGTAGCCCCTACGAGCAGTACTTC.

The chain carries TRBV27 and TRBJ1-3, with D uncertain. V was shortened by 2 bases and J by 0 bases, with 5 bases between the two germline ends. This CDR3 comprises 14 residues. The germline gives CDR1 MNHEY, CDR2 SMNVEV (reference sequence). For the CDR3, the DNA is TGTGCCAGCAGTTTAGGGAACTCTGGAAACACCATATATTTT. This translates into CASSLGNSGNTIYF.

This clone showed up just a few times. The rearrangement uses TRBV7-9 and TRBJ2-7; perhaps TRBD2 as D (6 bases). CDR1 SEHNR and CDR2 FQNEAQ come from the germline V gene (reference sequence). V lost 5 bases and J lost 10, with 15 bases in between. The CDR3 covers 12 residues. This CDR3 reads CASSAHSGEQYF. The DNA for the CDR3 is TGTGCCAGCAGCGCCCATAGCGGAGAACAGTACTTC. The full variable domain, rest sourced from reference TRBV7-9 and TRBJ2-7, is DTGVSQNPRHKITKRGQNVTFRCDPISEHNRLYWYRQTLGQGPEFLTYFQNEAQLEKSRLLSDRFSAERPKGSFSTLEIQRTEQGDSAMYLCASSAHSGEQYFGPGTRLTVT.

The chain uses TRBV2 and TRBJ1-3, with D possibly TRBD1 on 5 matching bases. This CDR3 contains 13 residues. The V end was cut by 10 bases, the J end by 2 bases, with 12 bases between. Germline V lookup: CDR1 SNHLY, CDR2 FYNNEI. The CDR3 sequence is CATAWDAGNTIYF. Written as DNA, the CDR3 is TGTGCCACGGCATGGGACGCTGGAAACACCATATATTTT.

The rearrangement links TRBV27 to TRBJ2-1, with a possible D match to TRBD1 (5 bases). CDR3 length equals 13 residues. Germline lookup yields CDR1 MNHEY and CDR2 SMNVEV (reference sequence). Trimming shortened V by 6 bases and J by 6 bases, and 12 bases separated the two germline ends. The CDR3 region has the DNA TGTGCCAGCAGCCCCGACAGAGGCAATGAGCAGTTCTTC. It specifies CASSPDRGNEQFF.

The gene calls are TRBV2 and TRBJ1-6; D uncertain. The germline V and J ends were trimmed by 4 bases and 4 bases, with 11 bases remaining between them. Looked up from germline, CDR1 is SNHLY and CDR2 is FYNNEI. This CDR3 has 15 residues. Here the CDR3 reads CASSGEQLYNSPLHF. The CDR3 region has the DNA TGTGCCAGCAGTGGCGAACAGCTTTATAATTCACCCCTCCACTTT.

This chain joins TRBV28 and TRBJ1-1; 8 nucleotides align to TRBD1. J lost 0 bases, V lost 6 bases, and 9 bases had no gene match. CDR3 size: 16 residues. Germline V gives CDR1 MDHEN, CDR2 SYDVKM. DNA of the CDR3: TGTGCCAGCAGCTATCGGACAGGGCCCGTGAACACTGAAGCTTTCTTT. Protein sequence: CASSYRTGPVNTEAFF.

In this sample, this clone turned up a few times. The CDR3 nucleotides read TGCAGCGTACAACAGGGGAGCTATGGCTACACCTTC. Protein: CSVQQGSYGYTF. V gene TRBV29-1 combines with J gene TRBJ1-2; 7 nucleotides agree with TRBD1. Looked up from germline, CDR1 is SQVTM and CDR2 is ANQGSEA. This CDR3 has 12 residues. The V gene end was trimmed by 6 bases and the J gene end by 4 bases; junction bases not matched to a gene: 5.

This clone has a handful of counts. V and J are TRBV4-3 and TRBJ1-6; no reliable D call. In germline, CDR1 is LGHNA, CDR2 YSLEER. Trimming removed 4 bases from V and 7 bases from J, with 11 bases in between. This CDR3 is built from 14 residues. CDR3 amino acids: CASSPQPTNSPLHF. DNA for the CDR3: TGCGCCAGCAGCCCGCAGCCAACAAATTCACCCCTCCACTTT.

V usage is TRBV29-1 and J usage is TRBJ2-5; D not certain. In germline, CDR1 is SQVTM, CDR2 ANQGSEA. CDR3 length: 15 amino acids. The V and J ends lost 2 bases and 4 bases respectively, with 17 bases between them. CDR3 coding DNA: TGCAGCGTTGAAACCCCTCGCTCAAGTGGAGAGACCCAGTACTTC. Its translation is CSVETPRSSGETQYF.

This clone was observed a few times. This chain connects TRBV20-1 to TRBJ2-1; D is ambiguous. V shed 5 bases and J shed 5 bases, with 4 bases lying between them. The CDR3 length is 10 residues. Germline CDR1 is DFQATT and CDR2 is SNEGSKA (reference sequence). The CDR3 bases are TGCAGTGCTTCGAACAATGAGCAGTTCTTC. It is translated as CSASNNEQFF.

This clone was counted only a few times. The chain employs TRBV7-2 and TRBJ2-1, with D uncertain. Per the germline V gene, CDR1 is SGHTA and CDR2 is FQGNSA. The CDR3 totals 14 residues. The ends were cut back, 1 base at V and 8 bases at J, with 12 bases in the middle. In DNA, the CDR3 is TGTGCCAGCAGCTTAGGGCCCCGAGGAGATGAGCAGTTCTTC. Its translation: CASSLGPRGDEQFF.

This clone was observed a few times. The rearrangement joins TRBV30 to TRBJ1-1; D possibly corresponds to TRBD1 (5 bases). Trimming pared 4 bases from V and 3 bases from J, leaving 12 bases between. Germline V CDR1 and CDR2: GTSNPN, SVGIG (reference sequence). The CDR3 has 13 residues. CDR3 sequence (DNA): TGTGCCTGGACCCCGGACACCTACACTGAAGCTTTCTTT. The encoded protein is CAWTPDTYTEAFF.

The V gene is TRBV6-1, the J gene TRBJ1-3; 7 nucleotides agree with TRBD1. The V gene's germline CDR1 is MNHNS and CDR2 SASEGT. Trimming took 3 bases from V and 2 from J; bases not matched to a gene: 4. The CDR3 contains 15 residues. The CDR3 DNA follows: TGTGCCAGCAGTGATCAGGGGGGACCTGGAAACACCATATATTTT. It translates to CASSDQGGPGNTIYF.

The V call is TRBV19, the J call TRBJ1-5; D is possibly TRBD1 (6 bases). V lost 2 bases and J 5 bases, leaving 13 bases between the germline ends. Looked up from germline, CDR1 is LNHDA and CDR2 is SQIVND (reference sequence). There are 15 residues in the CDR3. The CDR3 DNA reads TGTGCCAGTAGTATATTTTGGGGGGCGTATCAGCCCCAGCATTTT. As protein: CASSIFWGAYQPQHF.